The 11 T cell receptor beta chains reported below all come from one sample, sequenced in a study of cytomegalovirus exposure and HLA in healthy donors. The PCR made use of 60 Vbeta and 13 Jbeta primers. TCRdb's copy holds only in-frame clones and misses some; the assay was immunoSEQ multiplex PCR. This table holds over 150,000 clones, about 84% found once. Sequenced input: PBMCs. Receptors originate from a woman in her thirties or forties in good health and CMV-seropositive.

The chain couples TRBV13 to TRBJ2-5, with D perhaps matching TRBD2 (5 bases). Trimming cost V 5 bases and J 10 bases, with 23 bases left between them. Looked up from germline, CDR1 is PRHDT and CDR2 is FYEKMQ (reference sequence). This CDR3 contains 15 residues. CDR3 coding DNA: TGTGCCAGCAGCCTCTCACCCCCTAGCCCGATGGGCCAGTACTTC. Translated: CASSLSPPSPMGQYF.

The sample holds a few counts of this clone. This rearrangement joins TRBV19 to TRBJ1-3, with D unresolved. The germline V and J ends were trimmed by 2 bases and 2 bases, with 7 bases remaining between them. Germline V gene lookup returns CDR1 LNHDA and CDR2 SQIVND (reference sequence). CDR3 length: 14 amino acids. CDR3 sequence: CASSIRRTGNTIYF. The CDR3, as DNA: TGTGCCAGTAGTATAAGGCGGACTGGAAACACCATATATTTT. The variable domain in full, completed from reference TRBV19 and TRBJ1-3, reads DGGITQSPKYLFRKEGQNVTLSCEQNLNHDAMYWYRQDPGQGLRLIYYSQIVNDFQKGDIAEGYSVSREKKESFPLTVTSAQKNPTAFYLCASSIRRTGNTIYFGEGSWLTVV.

This clone was seen a few times. The rearrangement links TRBV6-4 to TRBJ1-1, with a possible D match to TRBD1 (6 bases). The CDR3 is 14 residues long. The ends were cut back, 6 bases at V and 2 bases at J, with 13 bases in the middle. Germline V lookup: CDR1 MRHNA, CDR2 SNTAGT. CDR3 loop: CASRRQESNTEAFF. The DNA for the CDR3 is TGTGCCAGCAGGCGACAGGAAAGTAACACTGAAGCTTTCTTT.

The chain joins TRBV2 to TRBJ2-1; 11 bases fit TRBD2. The CDR3 totals 15 residues. Germline V gene data show CDR1 as SNHLY and CDR2 as FYNNEI. V lost 6 bases, J lost 4 bases, and 5 bases stayed unmatched. The CDR3 sequence is CASRVAGGGYNEQFF. In DNA, the CDR3 is TGTGCCAGCAGAGTAGCGGGAGGGGGTTACAATGAGCAGTTCTTC.

This chain connects TRBV29-1 to TRBJ1-4; 9 bases are shared with TRBD1. The CDR3 sequence is 16 residues long. CDR1 is SQVTM, CDR2 ANQGSEA, per germline. V was pared by 7 bases and J by 2 bases, with 11 bases of the junction left unmatched. Here the CDR3 DNA reads TGCAGCGCTGAGAGTTGGACAGGGGCTACTAATGAAAAACTGTTTTTT. Its translation is CSAESWTGATNEKLFF.

This chain connects TRBV6-6 to TRBJ2-1; D might be TRBD1 (5 bases). V was cut by 0 bases and J by 6 bases, with 12 bases left in between. This CDR3 has 15 residues. Germline CDR1 is MNHNY and CDR2 is SVGAGI (reference sequence). CDR3 DNA: TGTGCCAGCAGTTACTCGCCCTCAGGGCGCAATGAGCAGTTCTTC. Amino acids: CASSYSPSGRNEQFF.

J is TRBJ1-1 and V is TRBV27; D possibly corresponds to TRBD1 (6 bases). The CDR3 has 14 residues. Germline V lookup: CDR1 MNHEY, CDR2 SMNVEV (reference sequence). V shed 2 bases and J shed 1 base, with 8 bases lying between them. CDR3 sequence (DNA): TGTGCCAGCAGTTTACACAGGGCGAACACTGAAGCTTTCTTT. Residues: CASSLHRANTEAFF.

The chain employs TRBV7-2 and TRBJ2-1; tentatively, D is TRBD2 (6 bases). CDR3 length: 16 residues. Germline V CDR1 and CDR2: SGHTA, FQGNSA. Deletions cut 5 bases from V and 9 bases from J, with 23 bases between. CDR3 amino acids: CASSQFGSWIISEQFF. The CDR3 DNA reads TGTGCCAGCAGCCAATTCGGGAGCTGGATTATCAGTGAGCAGTTCTTC.

This chain links TRBV5-8 with TRBJ2-2; D uncertain. V was clipped by 4 bases and J by 1 base, with 11 bases between them. CDR3 length equals 15 residues. Germline V gives CDR1 SGHTS, CDR2 YDEGEE. The CDR3 loop reads CASSHYPGNTGELFF. CDR3 nucleotide sequence: TGTGCCAGCAGCCATTATCCAGGGAACACCGGGGAGCTGTTTTTT. The full variable domain, with the rest looked up from reference TRBV5-8 and TRBJ2-2, is EAGVTQSPTHLIKTRGQQATLRCSPISGHTSVYWYQQALGLGLQFLLWYDEGEERNRGNFPPRFSGRQFPNYSSELNVNALELEDSALYLCASSHYPGNTGELFFGEGSRLTVL.

As concerns this clone: The identical CDR3 is also encoded by other nucleotide sequences in the sample. The V and J genes are TRBV7-9 and TRBJ2-1; 8 bases line up with TRBD2. The CDR3 sequence is 12 residues long. Trimming at V came to 5 bases and at J to 8 bases, leaving 2 bases not matched to a gene. The germline CDR1 and CDR2 sequences are SEHNR and FQNEAQ (reference sequence). CDR3 protein: CASSPGGDEQFF. The CDR3 bases are TGTGCCAGCAGCCCGGGGGGGGATGAGCAGTTCTTC.

V usage is TRBV7-9 and J usage is TRBJ2-2; 12 bases are a match to TRBD2. CDR1 is SEHNR, CDR2 FQNEAQ, per germline (reference sequence). The ends lost 5 bases at V and 8 bases at J; junction bases unmatched: 6. CDR3 length: 15 amino acids. The CDR3: CASSRGLAGHGELFF. Written as DNA, the CDR3 is TGTGCCAGCAGCCGCGGACTAGCGGGACATGGGGAGCTGTTTTTT.